A single sample gave rise to the 25 T cell receptor beta chains below, sequenced in a study of blood T cell repertoires in COVID-19. The assay was immunoSEQ multiplex PCR, and TCRdb's table has in-frame clones only and misses some. There are about 68,000 clones in the sample; 85% occur only once, and less than 30% lies in the top ten. The sequencing sample was made of peripheral blood. The receptors derive from a man aged 45-60 years with acute or convalescent COVID-19.

This chain connects TRBV19 to TRBJ2-5; TRBD2 matches 10 bases. Germline V gene lookup returns CDR1 LNHDA and CDR2 SQIVND (reference sequence). Unmatched junction bases numbered 9, after V lost 6 bases and J lost 5 bases. CDR3 length equals 15 residues. The CDR3 sequence: CASSRGTSAGETQYF. In nucleotides, the CDR3 is TGTGCCAGTAGCCGGGGGACTAGCGCTGGGGAGACCCAGTACTTC.

Here the CDR3 reads CASSLSGYNEQFF. CDR3 bases: TGTGCCAGCAGCCTTAGCGGGTACAATGAGCAGTTCTTC. This sequence joins TRBV4-2 and TRBJ2-1; 7 nucleotides line up with TRBD2. Germline values: CDR1 LGHNA, CDR2 YNFKEQ. J lost 4 bases, V lost 4 bases, and 1 base had no gene match. The CDR3 is made up of 13 amino acids.

This chain links TRBV5-4 with TRBJ1-2, with 7 bases matching TRBD1. CDR1 SGHNT and CDR2 YYREEE come from the germline V gene (reference sequence). The CDR3 sequence is 16 residues long. V lost 3 bases, J lost 4 bases, and 12 bases stayed unmatched. CDR3 protein: CASSSDDRARGYGYTF. The CDR3 DNA is TGTGCCAGCAGCTCTGATGACAGGGCGCGGGGCTATGGCTACACCTTC. The full variable domain, its missing parts supplied by reference TRBV5-4 and TRBJ1-2, is ETGVTQSPTHLIKTRGQQVTLRCSSQSGHNTVSWYQQALGQGPQFIFQYYREEENGRGNFPPRFSGLQFPNYSSELNVNALELDDSALYLCASSSDDRARGYGYTFGSGTRLTVV.

A few counts support this clone. The V and J genes are TRBV5-5 and TRBJ2-7; 7 bases map to TRBD1. In germline, CDR1 is SGHKS, CDR2 YYEKEE (reference sequence). V lost 5 bases to trimming and J lost 4 bases; unmatched junction nucleotides: 6. The CDR3 loop spans 13 amino acids. The CDR3 reads CASRKTGVYEQYF. The CDR3, as DNA: TGTGCCAGCAGGAAAACAGGGGTTTACGAGCAGTACTTC.

CDR3 DNA sequence: TGCGCCAGCAGCCCTAACAGGGATACGCAGTATTTT. Protein: CASSPNRDTQYF. The rearrangement joins TRBV5-1 to TRBJ2-3; a possible D gene is TRBD1 (5 bases). The CDR3 extends over 12 amino acids. V lost 4 bases and J 6 bases, leaving 9 bases between the germline ends. Germline loops: CDR1 SGHRS, CDR2 YFSETQ.

This clone has just one count. The rearrangement uses TRBV14 and TRBJ1-1; D is unresolved. The length of the CDR3 is 14 residues. With 7 bases removed from V and 3 bases from J, the gap between germline ends came to 15 bases. The V gene's germline CDR1 is SGHDN and CDR2 FVKESK. The DNA for the CDR3 is TGTGCCAGCAAAACGGGGATTTCGGACACTGAAGCTTTCTTT. Translating gives CASKTGISDTEAFF.

Written as DNA, the CDR3 is TGCGCCAGCAGCTTGGCGGGGATGAACACTGAAGCTTTCTTT. This codes for CASSLAGMNTEAFF. The chain links TRBV5-1 to TRBJ1-1; D gene unclear. CDR3 size: 14 residues. V lost 0 bases and J lost 0, with 6 bases in between. The germline V gene has CDR1 SGHRS and CDR2 YFSETQ.

V and J are TRBV24-1 and TRBJ1-5; tentatively, D is TRBD1 (6 bases). This CDR3 region has 15 residues. V lost 2 bases and J lost 6, with 13 bases in between. Per the germline V gene, CDR1 is KGHDR and CDR2 is SFDVKD. CDR3 sequence reads: CATSDSTDSFQPQHF. CDR3 DNA sequence: TGTGCCACCAGTGATTCAACGGACAGTTTTCAGCCCCAGCATTTT.

As for this clone: The same CDR3 also results from other DNA sequences found in this sample. The genes are TRBV18 and TRBJ1-3, with D possibly matching TRBD1 (6 bases). Germline V lookup: CDR1 KGHSH, CDR2 LQKENI. Trimming pared 3 bases from V and 3 bases from J, leaving 12 bases between. The CDR3 extends over 15 amino acids. The CDR3 nucleotides read TGTGCCAGCTCACCCCAACAGGGTGGTGGAAACACCATATATTTT. This gives the protein CASSPQQGGGNTIYF. Combining the CDR3 with reference TRBV18 and TRBJ1-3 gives the whole variable domain NAGVMQNPRHLVRRRGQEARLRCSPMKGHSHVYWYRQLPEEGLKFMVYLQKENIIDESGMPKERFSAEFPKEGPSILRIQQVVRGDSAAYFCASSPQQGGGNTIYFGEGSWLTVV.

The chain is built from TRBV30 and TRBJ2-3, with TRBD2 as a possible D gene (6 bases). This CDR3 has 13 residues. Trimming stripped 3 bases from V and 9 bases from J, with 16 bases between. Germline V gene data show CDR1 as GTSNPN and CDR2 as SVGIG (reference sequence). The CDR3 region is CAWSQITSHTQYF. The CDR3 nucleotides read TGTGCCTGGAGCCAGATTACTAGCCACACGCAGTATTTT.

J is TRBJ1-2 and V is TRBV21-1; the table names TRBD1, a call not compared with the DNA. TRBV21-1 is marked as a pseudogene. This CDR3 region has 14 residues. DNA of the CDR3: TGTGCCAGCAGCAAAGAGGGGGCAAGCTATGGCTACACCTTC. It yields the protein CASSKEGASYGYTF.

The chain joins TRBV7-8 to TRBJ2-6; D is possibly TRBD2 (6 bases). With 6 bases removed from V and 0 bases from J, the gap between germline ends came to 18 bases. The CDR3 totals 18 residues. CDR1 is SGHVS, CDR2 FQNEAQ, per germline. For the CDR3, the DNA is TGTGCCAGCAGGCCCCCGGGACTTGACTTCTCTGGGGCCAACGTCCTGACTTTC. This encodes CASRPPGLDFSGANVLTF.

The chain recombines TRBV5-6 with TRBJ1-6, with TRBD1 matching over 7 bases. Germline V gives CDR1 SGHDT, CDR2 YYEEEE. The CDR3 totals 16 residues. The V segment lost 4 bases and the J segment 6 bases; nucleotides outside the gene matches: 10. The DNA for the CDR3 is TGTGCCAGCAGCGCCCGGGACAGCGAGTTTAATTCACCCCTCCACTTT. Translating gives CASSARDSEFNSPLHF.

V usage is TRBV9 and J usage is TRBJ1-5, with D perhaps TRBD1 (6 bases). Germline V gene data show CDR1 as SGDLS and CDR2 as YYNGEE. The CDR3 has 16 amino acids. Trimming took 3 bases from V and 0 from J, leaving 13 bases between them. In DNA form, the CDR3 reads TGTGCCAGCAGCGGCAAACAGGGCTATAGCAATCAGCCCCAGCATTTT. This encodes CASSGKQGYSNQPQHF.

The chain uses TRBV4-1 and TRBJ1-3; D gene ambiguous. Germline V gene data show CDR1 as MGHRA and CDR2 as YSYEKL. The CDR3 runs 13 residues. V was pared by 1 base and J by 4 bases, with 5 bases between. The CDR3 coding sequence is TGCGCCAGCAGCCAAGTCCAGGGAAACACCATATATTTT. Its translation is CASSQVQGNTIYF.

The chain employs TRBV29-1 and TRBJ2-1, with D possibly TRBD2 on 5 matching bases. The CDR3 length is 14 residues. Germline values: CDR1 SQVTM, CDR2 ANQGSEA. V lost 8 bases to trimming and J lost 0 bases, with 14 bases between them. CDR3 in DNA: TGCAGCTCATACGGGGAGAGCTCCTACAATGAGCAGTTCTTC. This sequence encodes CSSYGESSYNEQFF.

This clone was found a few times. This chain connects TRBV4-1 to TRBJ2-5; TRBD2 aligns across 8 bases. The CDR3 has 16 amino acids. With 4 bases clipped from V and 2 bases from J, the junction kept 9 bases outside the gene matches. Germline CDR1 MGHRA, CDR2 YSYEKL. CDR3 amino acids: CASSPGAGARQETQYF. CDR3 coding DNA: TGCGCCAGCAGCCCAGGAGCGGGGGCCCGACAAGAGACCCAGTACTTC.

The chain is built from TRBV30 and TRBJ2-7; 9 bases align to TRBD1. Looked up from germline, CDR1 is GTSNPN and CDR2 is SVGIG (reference sequence). V gave up 1 base and J gave up 3 bases; unmatched junction bases: 4. This CDR3 has 14 amino acids. The CDR3 bases are TGTGCCTGGAGTGGACAGGGGGGAGGCTACGAGCAGTACGTC. Protein: CAWSGQGGGYEQYV.

The chain is built from TRBV10-1 and TRBJ2-7; D gene unclear. V gave up 5 bases and J gave up 0 bases, with 5 bases separating them. This CDR3 has 12 residues. The germline gives CDR1 WNHNN, CDR2 SYGVQD (reference sequence). The CDR3 loop reads CASSSSSYEQYF. Written as DNA, the CDR3 is TGCGCCAGCAGTTCCTCCTCCTACGAGCAGTACTTC.

The rearrangement uses TRBV4-2 and TRBJ2-7; a weak D match, TRBD1 (7 bases). CDR3 size: 16 residues. Germline V gene data show CDR1 as LGHNA and CDR2 as YNFKEQ. Between the trimmed V and J ends, which lost 0 bases and 6 bases, there was a span of 18 bases. Here the CDR3 DNA reads TGTGCCAGCAGCCAAGAGACAGGGATCGGAGGGGGCGAGCAGTACTTC. This codes for CASSQETGIGGGEQYF.

The CDR3 DNA follows: TGTGCCAGCTCCGACAGGGGGCGAGTCGAAAAACTGTTTTTT. Its protein product is CASSDRGRVEKLFF. The V call is TRBV18, the J call TRBJ1-4, with TRBD1 identical over 10 bases. The CDR3 extends over 14 amino acids. Trimming removed 6 bases from V and 8 bases from J; junction bases left unmatched: 6. Germline V gene data show CDR1 as KGHSH and CDR2 as LQKENI.

This clone was found a few times. The gene calls are TRBV30 and TRBJ1-2; 10 bases are shared with TRBD1. Germline CDR1 reads GTSNPN; CDR2 reads SVGIG (reference sequence). V was clipped by 7 bases and J by 2 bases; unmatched bases: 7. The CDR3 contains 14 residues. The CDR3 nucleotides read TGTGCCTTCCAGGGACAGGGGTGGAACTATGGCTACACCTTC. Its translation is CAFQGQGWNYGYTF.

The chain combines TRBV9 with TRBJ2-1, with 8 positions matching TRBD1. Looked up from germline, CDR1 is SGDLS and CDR2 is YYNGEE. The CDR3 spans 15 residues. The trim removed 3 bases at V and 2 bases at J, leaving 4 bases unmatched. CDR3 sequence: CASSARDRPYNEQFF. The CDR3 coding sequence is TGTGCCAGCAGCGCCCGGGACAGGCCCTACAATGAGCAGTTCTTC.

The CDR3 spells CASNRGTYEQYF. The CDR3 DNA reads as TGTGCCAGCAACCGAGGGACCTACGAGCAGTACTTC. The J gene is TRBJ2-7, the V gene TRBV7-9, with a tentative D call TRBD2 (5 bases). The germline CDR1 and CDR2 sequences are SEHNR and FQNEAQ (reference sequence). V lost 7 bases and J lost 2, with 9 bases in between. The CDR3 has 12 residues.

The chain uses TRBV15 and TRBJ2-5, with 8 bases aligning to TRBD1. There are 14 residues in the CDR3. Germline V CDR1 and CDR2: LNHNV, YYDKDF (reference sequence). Unmatched junction bases numbered 6, after V lost 4 bases and J lost 5 bases. DNA of the CDR3: TGTGCCACCAGCACCCAGACAGGGGAGGAGACCCAGTACTTC. Its protein product is CATSTQTGEETQYF. Variable domain in full (rest from reference TRBV15 and TRBJ2-5): DAMVIQNPRYQVTQFGKPVTLSCSQTLNHNVMYWYQQKSSQAPKLLFHYYDKDFNNEADTPDNFQSRRPNTSFCFLDIRSPGLGDTAMYLCATSTQTGEETQYFGPGTRLLVL.